This TCR beta chain was sequenced in a study of regulatory T cells in long-lasting Graves disease. Findings and limits, study-wide: The study found lower TCR diversity in persistent Graves' patients than in newly diagnosed ones. Under persistent disease, TRBV28, TRBJ1-2 and TRBJ2-5 were used preferentially. A limited number of samples was an acknowledged limitation. Sampling was limited to peripheral blood rather than thyroid tissue.

The TCR beta library used iRepertoire HTBI primers with Arm-PCR amplification of CDR3. TCRdb analysed the multiplex PCR reads with MiXCR anew, one entry per CDR3 protein. The sample lists around 340,000 distinct CDR3 sequences; about 19% were seen once. The time point is: persistent/refractory GD, antithyroid drugs over 5 years with positive TRAb. RNA extracted from PBMCs served as the sequencing template. This clonotype was recorded a few times. Antigen: not known. Germline CDR1 SGHRS, CDR2 YFSETQ. V dropped 4 bases and J dropped 1 base, with 11 bases sitting between them. CDR3 length: 14 residues. The gene calls are TRBV5-1 and TRBJ1-1; TRBD1 might be the D (6 bases). Sequenced here: peripheral blood mononuclear cells (PBMCs), sampled when the disease was refractory, from a patient treated with antithyroid drugs. This receptor was obtained from a female donor with Graves disease. The CDR3 bases are TGCGCCAGCAGCCCGAAACAGGGGAACACTGAAGCTTTCTTT. Amino acid sequence: CASSPKQGNTEAFF. Full variable domain (missing parts from reference TRBV5-1 and TRBJ1-1): KAGVTQTPRYLIKTRGQQVTLSCSPISGHRSVSWYQQTPGQGLQFLFEYFSETQRNKGNFPGRFSGRQFSNSRSEMNVSTLELGDSALYLCASSPKQGNTEAFFGQGTRLTVV.